Each of the 19 T cell receptor beta chains below was sequenced from the same sample in a study of blood T cell repertoires in COVID-19. Assay: immunoSEQ multiplex PCR; the TCRdb copy retains only in-frame clones and omits some. Of 110,000 to 150,000 clones detected, approximately 80% appear once; the ten largest clones hold roughly 10%. The sequencing sample was made of peripheral blood. The receptors shown here come from a man aged 60 to 75 with active or convalescent COVID-19.

This clone was observed a few times. This sequence joins TRBV11-3 and TRBJ1-3, with a weak D call TRBD1 (5 bases). CDR1 SGHNT and CDR2 YENEEA come from the germline V gene. V lost 5 bases and J lost 3, with 11 bases in between. This CDR3 comprises 14 residues. CDR3: CASSPGVIGNTIYF. CDR3 nucleotides: TGTGCCAGCAGCCCGGGGGTAATTGGAAACACCATATATTTT.

The chain links TRBV4-1 to TRBJ1-4, with D perhaps TRBD1 (5 bases). Germline CDR1 MGHRA, CDR2 YSYEKL. V lost 1 base, J lost 4 bases, and 10 bases lay in between. The CDR3 runs 15 residues. This CDR3 reads CASSQAGAVNEKLFF. CDR3 DNA sequence: TGCGCCAGCAGCCAAGCTGGGGCGGTTAATGAAAAACTGTTTTTT.

The chain is built from TRBV13 and TRBJ1-5; TRBD1 matches at 8 bases. V dropped 5 bases and J dropped 6; count of bases not matched to a gene: 6. Germline V CDR1 and CDR2: PRHDT, FYEKMQ (reference sequence). This CDR3 is built from 14 residues. CDR3 nucleotides: TGTGCCAGCAGCGAAGCAGGGGGCATTCAGCCCCAGCATTTT. Amino acids: CASSEAGGIQPQHF. The whole variable domain, filled in from reference TRBV13 and TRBJ1-5, reads AAGVIQSPRHLIKEKRETATLKCYPIPRHDTVYWYQQGPGQDPQFLISFYEKMQSDKGSIPDRFSAQQFSDYHSELNMSSLELGDSALYFCASSEAGGIQPQHFGDGTRLSIL.

The J gene is TRBJ1-2, the V gene TRBV14; 9 bases fit TRBD1. Germline trimming cut 4 bases from V and 5 bases from J; bases unmatched to any gene: 2. The CDR3 sequence is 13 residues long. From germline, CDR1 is SGHDN and CDR2 FVKESK. Here the CDR3 DNA reads TGTGCCAGCAGCCTGGACAGGGGTTATGGCTACACCTTC. Translation: CASSLDRGYGYTF.

The gene calls are TRBV24-1 and TRBJ2-2; TRBD1 is a possible D gene (6 bases). The CDR3 covers 17 residues. CDR1 and CDR2 from the germline V gene are KGHDR and SFDVKD. Trimming stripped 1 base from V and 6 bases from J, with 17 bases between. The CDR3 reads CATSDFLGGGRAGELFF. The CDR3 region has the DNA TGTGCCACCAGTGATTTTCTAGGGGGTGGTCGGGCCGGGGAGCTGTTTTTT.

The CDR3 DNA follows: TGCGCCAGCAGTCGGCCGGGACAGGGGTACACTGAAGCTTTCTTT. It encodes CASSRPGQGYTEAFF. This rearrangement joins TRBV10-2 to TRBJ1-1, with 10 bases aligning to TRBD1. This CDR3 is 15 amino acids long. The V gene's germline CDR1 is WSHSY and CDR2 SAAADI. The junction had 6 bases not matched to a gene; V was cut back by 5 bases and J by 3 bases.

The chain has TRBV11-2 and TRBJ2-3, with 16 nucleotides matching TRBD2. The CDR3 contains 17 residues. Looked up from germline, CDR1 is SGHAT and CDR2 is FQNNGV. V dropped 3 bases and J dropped 6; count of bases not matched to a gene: 6. The chain's CDR3 is CASSFGTSGGAGDTQYF. CDR3 DNA sequence: TGTGCCAGCAGCTTTGGGACTAGCGGGGGGGCTGGGGATACGCAGTATTTT.

The rearrangement joins TRBV30 to TRBJ1-1; TRBD1 is a possible D gene (6 bases). This CDR3 is built from 11 residues. V lost 4 bases and J lost 4, with 7 bases in between. The germline V gene has CDR1 GTSNPN and CDR2 SVGIG (reference sequence). CDR3 nucleotide sequence: TGTGCCTGGAAAGGGGGCACTGAAGCTTTCTTT. This translates into CAWKGGTEAFF.

This clone has just one count. The rearrangement uses TRBV7-2 and TRBJ1-1, with unresolved D. The length of the CDR3 is 14 residues. Trimming cost V 3 bases and J 0 bases, with 8 bases left between them. Germline loops: CDR1 SGHTA, CDR2 FQGNSA. This CDR3 is CASSFNPVNTEAFF. The CDR3 DNA follows: TGTGCCAGCAGCTTCAACCCAGTGAACACTGAAGCTTTCTTT. The full variable domain, completed using reference TRBV7-2 and TRBJ1-1, is GAGVSQSPSNKVTEKGKDVELRCDPISGHTALYWYRQSLGQGLEFLIYFQGNSAPDKSGLPSDRFSAERTGGSVSTLTIQRTQQEDSAVYLCASSFNPVNTEAFFGQGTRLTVV.

The V and J genes are TRBV6-5 and TRBJ2-7; D unresolved. CDR3 length: 13 residues. Trimming removed 5 bases at V and 2 bases at J, with 10 bases between. Germline V gives CDR1 MNHEY, CDR2 SVGAGI. CDR3 protein: CASSLPGPYEQYV. CDR3 DNA: TGTGCCAGCAGTCTACCGGGTCCCTACGAGCAGTACGTC.

V is TRBV19 and J is TRBJ2-3; 10 bases match TRBD2. The CDR3 contains 15 residues. V trimming: 8 bases; J trimming: 7 bases; junction bases outside the gene matches: 12. The germline V gene encodes CDR1 LNHDA and CDR2 SQIVND (reference sequence). The CDR3: CASGGLAGDRNTQYF. The CDR3 nucleotides are TGTGCCAGTGGGGGGCTAGCGGGAGATAGAAATACGCAGTATTTT. The variable domain in full, with the rest retrieved from reference TRBV19 and TRBJ2-3, is DGGITQSPKYLFRKEGQNVTLSCEQNLNHDAMYWYRQDPGQGLRLIYYSQIVNDFQKGDIAEGYSVSREKKESFPLTVTSAQKNPTAFYLCASGGLAGDRNTQYFGPGTRLTVL.

The gene calls are TRBV6-5 and TRBJ2-7, with 7 bases aligning to TRBD1. The CDR3 totals 15 residues. The V and J ends lost 2 bases and 5 bases, in that order; junction bases with no gene match: 9. The germline gives CDR1 MNHEY, CDR2 SVGAGI. CDR3 protein: CASSYQDREGDEQYF. In nucleotides, the CDR3 is TGTGCCAGCAGTTACCAAGACAGGGAAGGCGACGAGCAGTACTTC.

The rearrangement uses TRBV6-5 and TRBJ2-2; TRBD1 agrees at 8 bases. Germline V CDR1 and CDR2: MNHEY, SVGAGI. Trimming removed 2 bases from V and 7 bases from J; junction bases left unmatched: 9. The CDR3 contains 16 residues. In nucleotides, the CDR3 is TGTGCCAGCAGTTACCCTGGACAGGGCCCTGGCGGGGAGCTGTTTTTT. Its translation: CASSYPGQGPGGELFF.

The chain carries TRBV30 and TRBJ1-3; the D gene is possibly TRBD1 (6 bases). The CDR3 covers 13 residues. Between the trimmed V and J ends, which lost 5 bases and 2 bases, there was a span of 10 bases. Germline V lookup: CDR1 GTSNPN, CDR2 SVGIG (reference sequence). CDR3 protein: CAWSGGPGNTIYF. DNA for the CDR3: TGTGCCTGGTCCGGGGGGCCTGGAAACACCATATATTTT.

The chain couples TRBV5-4 to TRBJ2-1, with TRBD2 as a possible D gene (5 bases). The V and J ends lost 0 bases and 6 bases respectively, with 10 bases between them. CDR3 size: 14 residues. CDR1 and CDR2 (germline): SGHNT, YYREEE (reference sequence). The chain's CDR3 is CASSLGLAGNEQFF. The CDR3 DNA reads as TGTGCCAGCAGCTTGGGGCTAGCAGGCAATGAGCAGTTCTTC.

The chain joins TRBV5-6 to TRBJ2-7, with a weak D call TRBD1 (6 bases). This CDR3 region has 15 residues. Germline CDR1 SGHDT, CDR2 YYEEEE. Trimming shortened V by 1 base and J by 0 bases, and 11 bases separated the two germline ends. The CDR3 nucleotides read TGTGCCAGCAGCTTGATGAGGGGGAGCTCCTACGAGCAGTACTTC. This codes for CASSLMRGSSYEQYF.

The CDR3 DNA follows: TGTGCCAGCAGCACACGCTCAGGGGAGACCCAGTACTTC. It translates to CASSTRSGETQYF. V usage is TRBV7-2 and J usage is TRBJ2-5, with a weak D call TRBD1 (5 bases). The germline V gene encodes CDR1 SGHTA and CDR2 FQGNSA. Trimming cost V 5 bases and J 5 bases, with 12 bases left between them. This CDR3 has 13 residues. Drawing the rest from reference TRBV7-2 and TRBJ2-5, the complete variable domain is GAGVSQSPSNKVTEKGKDVELRCDPISGHTALYWYRQSLGQGLEFLIYFQGNSAPDKSGLPSDRFSAERTGGSVSTLTIQRTQQEDSAVYLCASSTRSGETQYFGPGTRLLVL.

The chain joins TRBV3-1 (or the pseudogene TRBV3-2) to TRBJ2-7; 10 bases are a match to TRBD1. From germline, CDR1 is LGHDT and CDR2 YNNKEL (reference sequence). The trim removed 4 bases at V and 4 bases at J, leaving 7 bases unmatched. The CDR3 runs 15 residues. The CDR3 nucleotides read TGTGCCAGCAGCCCTCGGACAGGGGGAGTATACGAGCAGTACTTC. It specifies CASSPRTGGVYEQYF.

The rearrangement uses TRBV4-1 and TRBJ2-1, with TRBD2 matching 7 bases. Germline values: CDR1 MGHRA, CDR2 YSYEKL. The CDR3 consists of 16 residues. V was clipped by 0 bases and J by 4 bases; unmatched bases: 6. Here the CDR3 DNA reads TGCGCCAGCAGCCAAGACACGGGAGGCCCGTACAATGAGCAGTTCTTC. It codes for CASSQDTGGPYNEQFF.